One and the same sample provided the 15 T cell receptor beta chains below, sequenced in a study of shared clonotypes between healthy human individuals. Using immunoSEQ multiplex PCR, the repertoire was profiled, and TCRdb retains in-frame clones only, with some absent. Here the sample spans about 2.4 million clones, approximately 94% being singletons. Sequenced material: naive CD4+ T cells from PBMCs. Subset meaning: CD45RA+ positively selected. All receptors derive from a man aged 18 to 35 in good health. Some clones in this sample may be carry-over from other donors' samples.

This chain connects TRBV28 to TRBJ1-5; D is possibly TRBD1 (6 bases). Germline V gene lookup returns CDR1 MDHEN and CDR2 SYDVKM. The CDR3 runs to 15 residues. V gave up 1 base and J gave up 3 bases, with 10 bases separating them. The DNA of the CDR3 is TGTGCCAGCAGTTTATTCCAGGGGAACAATCAGCCCCAGCATTTT. It encodes CASSLFQGNNQPQHF.

This clone came up once. The chain links TRBV9 to TRBJ2-3, with D perhaps matching TRBD1 or TRBD2 (5 bases each). Trimming took 0 bases from V and 4 from J, leaving 21 bases between them. The CDR3 runs 18 residues. Germline V CDR1 and CDR2: SGDLS, YYNGEE. This CDR3 is CASSVAPVRGASPDTQYF. In nucleotides, the CDR3 is TGTGCCAGCAGCGTAGCCCCTGTGCGAGGGGCGAGCCCAGATACGCAGTATTTT. Based on the CDR3 plus reference TRBV9 and TRBJ2-3, the full variable domain is DSGVTQTPKHLITATGQRVTLRCSPRSGDLSVYWYQQSLDQGLQFLIQYYNGEERAKGNILERFSAQQFPDLHSELNLSSLELGDSALYFCASSVAPVRGASPDTQYFGPGTRLTVL.

The rearrangement joins TRBV4-2 to TRBJ1-2; D perhaps matches TRBD1 (6 bases). Germline CDR1 and CDR2: LGHNA and YNFKEQ. This CDR3 contains 15 residues. V was shortened by 4 bases and J by 8 bases, with 20 bases between the two germline ends. This CDR3 is CASSPIQGGAGGYTF. The CDR3, as DNA: TGTGCCAGCAGCCCGATTCAAGGGGGGGCAGGAGGCTACACCTTC.

The chain combines TRBV14 with TRBJ2-7, with TRBD1 identical over 9 bases. The germline V gene encodes CDR1 SGHDN and CDR2 FVKESK. Germline trimming cut 1 base from V and 1 base from J; bases unmatched to any gene: 2. The CDR3 spans 15 residues. The CDR3 loop reads CASSQGGTGSYEQYF. CDR3 sequence (DNA): TGTGCCAGCAGCCAAGGGGGGACAGGGTCCTACGAGCAGTACTTC.

The chain joins TRBV9 to TRBJ2-4; TRBD2 matches 10 bases. Germline loops: CDR1 SGDLS, CDR2 YYNGEE. This CDR3 spans 15 amino acids. With V trimmed by 3 bases and J by 3 bases, 3 bases remained unmatched. The CDR3 loop reads CASSASSGGKNIQYF. The CDR3 region has the DNA TGTGCCAGCAGCGCCTCTAGCGGGGGCAAAAACATTCAGTACTTC.

This clone was observed a single time. The chain couples TRBV6-1 to TRBJ1-4; D call uncertain. CDR1 is MNHNS and CDR2 is SASEGT in the germline V gene. This CDR3 comprises 15 residues. Trimming took 5 bases from V and 3 from J, leaving 13 bases between them. CDR3 region: CASSPQMDANEKLFF. The DNA for the CDR3 is TGTGCCAGCAGTCCCCAAATGGATGCTAATGAAAAACTGTTTTTT.

This clone was picked up a small number of times. The genes are TRBV20-1 and TRBJ1-1; the D gene is possibly TRBD1 (6 bases). The CDR3 extends over 11 amino acids. Germline V lookup: CDR1 DFQATT, CDR2 SNEGSKA (reference sequence). CDR3 nucleotide sequence: TGCATCGCGGGACAACACACTGAAGCTTTCTTT. It translates to CIAGQHTEAFF.

The gene calls are TRBV11-1 and TRBJ2-1, with 8 bases fitting TRBD1. The CDR3 sequence is 16 residues long. Losses at the gene ends were 0 bases for V and 5 bases for J; bases not matched to a gene: 6. CDR1 is SGHAT and CDR2 is FQDESV in the germline V gene (reference sequence). In nucleotides, the CDR3 is TGTGCCAGCAGCTTAGCAACGGGACAGGTGAACAATGAGCAGTTCTTC. Translating it yields CASSLATGQVNNEQFF.

A single count supports this clone. The CDR3 is CASRPGLAGEVYEQYF. The CDR3 DNA follows: TGTGCCAGTAGACCCGGACTAGCGGGAGAAGTATACGAGCAGTACTTC. The genes are TRBV19 and TRBJ2-7; 13 bases line up with TRBD2. V shed 6 bases and J 4 bases; nucleotides not matched to a gene: 9. The germline V gene encodes CDR1 LNHDA and CDR2 SQIVND (reference sequence). The CDR3 runs 16 residues.

This chain links TRBV6-6 with TRBJ2-3, with 7 positions matching TRBD2. V lost 8 bases to trimming and J lost 2 bases; unmatched junction nucleotides: 13. CDR3 length: 16 amino acids. Germline-derived CDR1 and CDR2 are MNHNY and SVGAGI (reference sequence). As DNA, the CDR3 is TGTGCCAGCTTGATGCCGGCTAGCGGTGCCACAGATACGCAGTATTTT. Amino acid sequence: CASLMPASGATDTQYF.

The chain recombines TRBV10-3 with TRBJ1-5; 10 bases line up with TRBD1. The CDR3 has 18 residues. V dropped 11 bases and J dropped 5; count of bases not matched to a gene: 21. Germline assignment: CDR1 ENHRY and CDR2 SYGVKD. CDR3 region: CASQTGQGQSPGDQPQHF. The CDR3 DNA reads as TGTGCCTCCCAAACGGGACAGGGGCAGAGTCCCGGGGATCAGCCCCAGCATTTT.

The chain joins TRBV10-3 to TRBJ2-7; TRBD1 matches 9 bases. Germline V gives CDR1 ENHRY, CDR2 SYGVKD. After removal of 2 bases from V and 6 bases from J, the junction contained 5 bases not matched to a gene. CDR3 length equals 14 residues. The CDR3 region is CAISEGTGHLEQYF. CDR3 nucleotides: TGTGCCATCAGTGAGGGGACAGGGCACCTCGAGCAGTACTTC.

Of note for this clone: The sample holds other DNA sequences that translate to the same CDR3. The V and J genes are TRBV6-1 and TRBJ2-5; D is ambiguous. CDR1 MNHNS and CDR2 SASEGT come from the germline V gene. The CDR3 is 14 residues long. Deletions cut 2 bases from V and 1 base from J, with 8 bases between. The CDR3 coding sequence is TGTGCCAGCAGTGAACTCGGCGCCCAAGAGACCCAGTACTTC. Protein sequence: CASSELGAQETQYF.

This clone came up once. V gene TRBV7-8 combines with J gene TRBJ2-7; D is uncertain. The ends were cut back, 1 base at V and 3 bases at J, with 10 bases in the middle. The CDR3 is made up of 14 amino acids. Germline lookup yields CDR1 SGHVS and CDR2 FQNEAQ. CDR3 sequence reads: CASSLGGDNYEQYF. DNA for the CDR3: TGTGCCAGCAGCTTAGGTGGTGACAACTACGAGCAGTACTTC.

The chain links TRBV5-1 to TRBJ2-7; 8 nucleotides line up with TRBD1. V gave up 4 bases and J gave up 2 bases; unmatched junction bases: 11. CDR1 SGHRS and CDR2 YFSETQ come from the germline V gene. This CDR3 has 16 amino acids. Here the CDR3 DNA reads TGCGCCAGCAGCGGCGACGACAGGGGCCTTCCCTACGAGCAGTACTTC. This gives the protein CASSGDDRGLPYEQYF.